A single T cell receptor beta chain is shown here with its context. This sample is part of a study of cytomegalovirus exposure and HLA in healthy donors. These donors were members of the 120-subject validation cohort, a group separate from the approximately 620-subject first cohort. The CDR3 length is 12 residues. V lost 4 bases and J 6 bases, leaving 10 bases between the germline ends. CDR1 and CDR2 (germline): SGHNT, YYREEE (reference sequence). Measured with immunoSEQ multiplex PCR; TCRdb has only the in-frame clones, and not every one. The table shows approximately 140,000 clones, with roughly four fifths occurring only once.

Sequenced sample: PBMCs. The chain is built from TRBV5-4 and TRBJ1-1; D ambiguous. The clonotype comes from a woman younger than 45 in good health and CMV-seronegative. The CDR3 spells CASSPRDSEAFF. CDR3 in DNA: TGTGCCAGCAGCCCCCGGGATTCTGAAGCTTTCTTT.